A single T cell receptor (beta chain) is shown here with its context. The data were obtained in a study of blood T cell repertoires in COVID-19. On the study more broadly: Collection of acute and convalescent COVID-19 samples took place in the United States, Italy and Spain. From T cells, B-cell-depleted T cells, or PBMCs came the material, which was cDNA or gDNA.

Original analysis: Amplification of reference gene primers was used by the study to estimate nucleated cell counts. Clones were sequenced by immunoSEQ multiplex PCR, and TCRdb holds only the in-frame ones, with some missing. The V and J calls and clone size were taken over from that table, and D and trimming were inferred from the DNA. The data contain roughly 25,000 clones, 86% of them singletons. Sequenced sample: peripheral blood. The TCR was taken from a human donor with active COVID-19. The donor label of this sample is uncertain.

The CDR3 is CASSSILDRTYEQYF. In DNA form, the CDR3 reads TGTGCCAGCAGCTCAATTTTAGACAGGACCTACGAGCAGTACTTC. The chain has TRBV14 and TRBJ2-7; perhaps TRBD1 as D (6 bases). This CDR3 comprises 15 residues. V was cut by 5 bases and J by 2 bases, with 16 bases left in between. Germline CDR1 SGHDN, CDR2 FVKESK.